This T cell receptor beta chain was captured in a study of blood T cell repertoires in COVID-19. For the study at large: Acute-phase and convalescent COVID-19 samples originated in the United States, Italy and Spain. In each case, the material was cDNA or gDNA derived from T cells, B-cell-depleted T cells, or PBMCs.

As originally analysed: The assay estimated nucleated cells by amplifying reference gene primers. Data came from immunoSEQ multiplex PCR; TCRdb stores just in-frame clones and leaves some out. V and J calls and clone size come straight from that table; D and trimming were deduced from the DNA. The data contain approximately 98,000 clones, approximately 85% of them singletons. Germline V gives CDR1 SEHNR, CDR2 FQNEAQ (reference sequence). This CDR3 region has 15 residues. Trimming left V 4 bases short and J 4 bases short, with 15 bases between. Sequencing was carried out using peripheral blood. This receptor was identified in a human donor in a cohort sampled during active COVID-19. This chain uses TRBV7-9 with TRBJ2-3; perhaps TRBD1 as D (5 bases). This CDR3 reads CASSSLGREADTQYF. CDR3 coding DNA: TGTGCCAGCAGCTCCCTGGGCAGGGAAGCAGATACGCAGTATTTT.